This record looks at one TCR beta chain sequence and its context. Its antigen is currently not known. It has no much larger one-base neighbor in the sample; base qualities were not kept. The data were obtained in a study (dated by TCRdb to between 2015 and 2016). With respect to the entire study: The study set out to test whether tumor-infiltrating Tregs in breast cancer get recruited from blood Tregs or are instead converted in situ from other CD4+ T cell subsets. The study at large found these results: In terms of TCR gene usage, tumor memory CD4+ T cells clustered together with blood and lymph node memory CD4+ cells, as well as with lymph node naive CD4+ cells. The greatest overlap of tumor-infiltrating Treg TCR alpha and beta sequences was with tumor naive CD4+ T cells, followed next by blood naive CD4+ T cells. The larger-cohort validation was restricted to a single TCR beta V-J rearrangement rather than whole repertoires.

Full-length TCR variable regions were amplified by 5' RACE PCR with constant-region reverse primers, followed by semi-nested PCR with Nested Universal Primer A. Using the ReliaPrep RNA Cell Miniprep System, total RNA was extracted, and the SMARTer RACE 5'/3' Kit was then used to reverse transcribe the RNA into 5'RACE-ready cDNA. Multiplex adaptors were used to barcode the full-length TCR alpha and beta libraries, which were then sequenced on an Illumina MiSeq. From the authors' description of their analysis: Sequencing data were pooled across the five patients for each of nine subset-tissue groups and compared by unsupervised clustering of TCR gene usage. The Morisita-Horn index was used to calculate repertoire similarity, with shared sequences weighted according to their contribution to each repertoire. TCRdb trimmed public reads at Q25 via fastp, called clones via MiXCR and kept in-frame beta chains. Here each entry gathers all rows of one CDR3 protein and keeps the most common genes and DNA. These V and J calls originate from TCRdb's pipeline instead of the authors' own analysis. This sample lists 30,000 to 40,000 distinct CDR3 sequences; approximately 25% were detected once. The ten biggest clones cover around 3.9% of the sample.

The Miltenyi Naive CD4+ T Cell Isolation kit was used to purify naive CD4+ T cells, and CD25 microbeads were used to remove Tregs. Tregs, naive and memory CD4+ T cells from tumor, blood and ipsilateral draining lymph nodes of 4 or 5 breast cancer patients underwent full-length TCR alpha and beta sequencing. Tumor tissue, along with lymph nodes from ipsilateral axillary dissection, was perfused with PBS, minced, and then digested using collagenase I and hyaluronidase. Mononuclear cells from lymph nodes or about 55 ml of peripheral blood were isolated by Ficoll density gradient centrifugation. A purity exceeding 90% was confirmed by FACS for the sorted cell populations. The germline V gene sets CDR1 to SGHTA and CDR2 to FQGTGA. The junction shows trimming of 2 bases on V and 5 bases on J, and the gene matches do not reach 4 bases of it. The CDR3 runs 14 residues from the cysteine to the phenylalanine. Only the CDR3 DNA is retained, 42 bases long and in frame from the first base.

The rearranged segments are TRBV7-3 and TRBJ2-5; 8 central bases correspond to TRBD2. This clonotype was sampled from a female donor with breast cancer. The sequenced sample consisted of naive CD4+ T cells sorted from a lymph node. The cell subset or site label here, explained by the study, means: naive CD4+ T cells, CD4+CD45RA+CD25-. The CDR3 protein: CASSLDGRAETQYF. The DNA sequence follows: TGTGCCAGCAGCTTAGACGGGAGGGCCGAGACCCAGTACTTC.